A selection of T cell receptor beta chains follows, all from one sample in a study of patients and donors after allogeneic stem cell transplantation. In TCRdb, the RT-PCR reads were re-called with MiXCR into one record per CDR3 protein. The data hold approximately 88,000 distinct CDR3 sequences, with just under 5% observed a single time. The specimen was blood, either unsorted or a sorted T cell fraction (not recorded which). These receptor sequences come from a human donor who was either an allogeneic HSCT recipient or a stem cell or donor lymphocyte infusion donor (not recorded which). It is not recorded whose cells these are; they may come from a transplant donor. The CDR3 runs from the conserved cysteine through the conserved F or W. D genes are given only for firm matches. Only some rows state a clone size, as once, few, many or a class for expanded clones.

cdr3_nt: TGTGCCAGCAGCGTTGTAGAGGGACAGGGTGGTCAGCCCCAGCATTTT
cdr3_aa: CASSVVEGQGGQPQHF
clone_size: many
v_call: TRBV28
d_call: TRBD1
j_call: TRBJ1-5

cdr3_nt: TGTGCCTGGAGCCACCGGGACAGAGGTCAGTACTTC
cdr3_aa: CAWSHRDRGQYF
clone_size: many
v_call: TRBV30
d_call: TRBD1
j_call: TRBJ2-4

cdr3_nt: TGTGCCAGCAGCTTAGTTGGGGGTGGCACTGAAGCTTTCTTT
cdr3_aa: CASSLVGGGTEAFF
clone_size: many
v_call: TRBV7-8
d_call: NA
j_call: TRBJ1-1

cdr3_nt: TGCAGTGCTAGGGAGGGCTCAGATACGCAGTATTTT
cdr3_aa: CSAREGSDTQYF
clone_size: few
v_call: TRBV20-1
d_call: NA
j_call: TRBJ2-3

cdr3_nt: TGTGCCAGCAGGGGGGGAGGGGTTTATGGCTACACCTTC
cdr3_aa: CASRGGGVYGYTF
clone_size: few
v_call: TRBV28
d_call: NA
j_call: TRBJ1-2

cdr3_nt: TGCAGTGCAAACGGGGCTAGCGGGGCCACAGATACGCAGTATTTT
cdr3_aa: CSANGASGATDTQYF
clone_size: few
v_call: TRBV20-1
d_call: TRBD2
j_call: TRBJ2-3

cdr3_nt: TGTGCCATCAGTGAGCGGGGAGGGTTGAACACTGAAGCTTTCTTT
cdr3_aa: CAISERGGLNTEAFF
clone_size: NA
v_call: TRBV10-3
d_call: NA
j_call: TRBJ1-1

cdr3_nt: TGTGCCACCAGTGATTTGCCCACAGATACGCAGTATTTT
cdr3_aa: CATSDLPTDTQYF
clone_size: NA
v_call: TRBV24-1
d_call: NA
j_call: TRBJ2-3

cdr3_nt: TGTGCCAGCACGCCTTCCGGGCGCGGTTACACTGAAGCTTTCTTT
cdr3_aa: CASTPSGRGYTEAFF
clone_size: many
v_call: TRBV18
d_call: NA
j_call: TRBJ1-1

cdr3_nt: TGCAGTGCTAGAGATCCCCTAAATGAAAAACTGTTTTTT
cdr3_aa: CSARDPLNEKLFF
clone_size: NA
v_call: TRBV20-1
d_call: NA
j_call: TRBJ1-4

cdr3_nt: TGTGCCAGCAGCTTACTAGGGACTAGCGAAGAGACCCAGTACTTC
cdr3_aa: CASSLLGTSEETQYF
clone_size: many
v_call: TRBV7-3
d_call: TRBD2
j_call: TRBJ2-5

cdr3_nt: TGCAGTGCTAGTTCCCTTTCGCTAGCGGGAGAGAGGGTACGGTTCGAGCAGTACTTC
cdr3_aa: CSASSLSLAGERVRFEQYF
clone_size: many
v_call: TRBV20-1
d_call: TRBD2
j_call: TRBJ2-7

cdr3_nt: TGTGCCAGCAGCCTGGACAGGGGGAACACTGAAGCTTTCTTT
cdr3_aa: CASSLDRGNTEAFF
clone_size: many
v_call: TRBV16
d_call: TRBD1
j_call: TRBJ1-1

cdr3_nt: TGTGCCAGCAGCTTACGTGTCGGCAGGGCTACAGATACGCAGTATTTT
cdr3_aa: CASSLRVGRATDTQYF
clone_size: NA
v_call: TRBV7-8
d_call: NA
j_call: TRBJ2-3

cdr3_nt: TGTGCCAGCAGTTTCGGGGTTGATACGCAGTATTTT
cdr3_aa: CASSFGVDTQYF
clone_size: NA
v_call: TRBV2
d_call: NA
j_call: TRBJ2-3

cdr3_nt: TGTGCCAGCAGTATTTCCCCTCCAGCGCTACCAAACAGGGACGAAGCTTTCTTT
cdr3_aa: CASSISPPALPNRDEAFF
clone_size: NA
v_call: TRBV6-4
d_call: NA
j_call: TRBJ1-1

cdr3_nt: TGTGCCAGCAGTCCACAGGGAAGGTACGAGCAGTACTTC
cdr3_aa: CASSPQGRYEQYF
clone_size: many
v_call: TRBV27
d_call: NA
j_call: TRBJ2-7

cdr3_nt: TGCAGCGTTGAAGACTGGGGGGGGGACAGGAGAAGGAACACTGAAGCTTTCTTT
cdr3_aa: CSVEDWGGDRRRNTEAFF
clone_size: many
v_call: TRBV29-1
d_call: TRBD1
j_call: TRBJ1-1

cdr3_nt: TGTGCCAGCAGCCAGGGGACCGAAGGGGGTGAAAAACTGTTTTTT
cdr3_aa: CASSQGTEGGEKLFF
clone_size: many
v_call: TRBV9
d_call: NA
j_call: TRBJ1-4

cdr3_nt: TGCAGTGCTGTCCCGGAGGGGGACACTGAAGCTTTCTTT
cdr3_aa: CSAVPEGDTEAFF
clone_size: NA
v_call: TRBV20-1
d_call: NA
j_call: TRBJ1-1

cdr3_nt: TGCGCCAGCAGCCCTCCCACTAGCGGGGGGTGTCAGGAGACCCAGTACTTC
cdr3_aa: CASSPPTSGGCQETQYF
clone_size: many
v_call: TRBV23-1
d_call: TRBD2
j_call: TRBJ2-5

cdr3_nt: TGTGCCTGGAGTGTGGCCAGCGGGAATAATGAGCAGTTCTTC
cdr3_aa: CAWSVASGNNEQFF
clone_size: many
v_call: TRBV30
d_call: TRBD2
j_call: TRBJ2-1

cdr3_nt: TGTGCCAGCAGCTTTTTTGGTCTAGCGGGAGGGGAGGGGGTATACAATGAGCAGTTCTTC
cdr3_aa: CASSFFGLAGGEGVYNEQFF
clone_size: NA
v_call: TRBV5-6
d_call: TRBD2
j_call: TRBJ2-1

cdr3_nt: TGTGCCAGCAGCCCAGCCGTTGCTAGCGCACCACAAGAGACCCAGTACTTC
cdr3_aa: CASSPAVASAPQETQYF
clone_size: many
v_call: TRBV7-8
d_call: NA
j_call: TRBJ2-5

cdr3_nt: TGTGCCATCAGTCAGGACTCCGAGCAGTACTTC
cdr3_aa: CAISQDSEQYF
clone_size: NA
v_call: TRBV10-3
d_call: NA
j_call: TRBJ2-7

cdr3_nt: TGTGCCAGCAGTTCGGGACAGCAGACTTCCAATCAGCCCCAGCATTTT
cdr3_aa: CASSSGQQTSNQPQHF
clone_size: many
v_call: TRBV28
d_call: TRBD1
j_call: TRBJ1-5

cdr3_nt: TGCGCCAGCAGCCCATGGGACGTTGAGAATTCACCCCTCCACTTT
cdr3_aa: CASSPWDVENSPLHF
clone_size: many
v_call: TRBV5-1
d_call: NA
j_call: TRBJ1-6

cdr3_nt: TGTGCCAGCAGTTACCTAGGACAGTCCTTGACTGGAAACACCATATATTTT
cdr3_aa: CASSYLGQSLTGNTIYF
clone_size: many
v_call: TRBV6-5
d_call: NA
j_call: TRBJ1-3

cdr3_nt: TGTGCCAGCAGTACCTCTCGACAGGTCTACGAGCAGTACTTC
cdr3_aa: CASSTSRQVYEQYF
clone_size: many
v_call: TRBV27
d_call: NA
j_call: TRBJ2-7

cdr3_nt: TGTGCCAGCAGTTTACGGCTAGGGTCGAACACCGGGGAGCTGTTTTTT
cdr3_aa: CASSLRLGSNTGELFF
clone_size: many
v_call: TRBV28
d_call: NA
j_call: TRBJ2-2

cdr3_nt: TGTGCCAGCAGCTTTTGGGACAGTGATAATGAAAAACTGTTTTTT
cdr3_aa: CASSFWDSDNEKLFF
clone_size: many
v_call: TRBV7-2
d_call: TRBD1
j_call: TRBJ1-4

cdr3_nt: TGCGCCAGCAGGCCAAGTCCCAGCTCGCTTAACACTGAAGCTTTCTTT
cdr3_aa: CASRPSPSSLNTEAFF
clone_size: few
v_call: TRBV4-1
d_call: NA
j_call: TRBJ1-1

cdr3_nt: TGTGCCAGCTCAGCAGGGACAGGGAGCTATGGCTACACCTTC
cdr3_aa: CASSAGTGSYGYTF
clone_size: many
v_call: TRBV18
d_call: TRBD1
j_call: TRBJ1-2

cdr3_nt: TGTGCCAGCAGTATGGGAATAGCCGGTGAGCAGTTCTTC
cdr3_aa: CASSMGIAGEQFF
clone_size: many
v_call: TRBV7-2
d_call: NA
j_call: TRBJ2-1

cdr3_nt: TGTGCCTGGAGTCACCGGGACAGGGGGTTCCAAGAGACCCAGTACTTC
cdr3_aa: CAWSHRDRGFQETQYF
clone_size: few
v_call: TRBV30
d_call: TRBD1
j_call: TRBJ2-5

cdr3_nt: TGTGCCAGCAGTTTTAAGGGAGGGGGGGCCTACAATGAGCAGTTCTTC
cdr3_aa: CASSFKGGGAYNEQFF
clone_size: NA
v_call: TRBV27
d_call: NA
j_call: TRBJ2-1

cdr3_nt: TGCAGTGCTGGTTACAGGGTCACTGAAGCTTTCTTT
cdr3_aa: CSAGYRVTEAFF
clone_size: NA
v_call: TRBV20-1
d_call: NA
j_call: TRBJ1-1

cdr3_nt: TGTGCCAGCAGCTTAACGACTAGCGTTAGGACTGAGCAGTTCTTC
cdr3_aa: CASSLTTSVRTEQFF
clone_size: many
v_call: TRBV11-2
d_call: TRBD2
j_call: TRBJ2-1

cdr3_nt: TGTGCCAGCAGCTTAGTCTCCTACGAGCAGTACTTC
cdr3_aa: CASSLVSYEQYF
clone_size: many
v_call: TRBV7-6
d_call: NA
j_call: TRBJ2-7

cdr3_nt: TGCGCCAGCAGCTTCCAACAGGGGATCGTTGAAGCTTTCTTT
cdr3_aa: CASSFQQGIVEAFF
clone_size: many
v_call: TRBV5-1
d_call: TRBD1
j_call: TRBJ1-1

cdr3_nt: TGTGCCAGCAGCCGTGACAGGGCGGTGGGGAATGGCTACACCTTC
cdr3_aa: CASSRDRAVGNGYTF
clone_size: many
v_call: TRBV7-9
d_call: TRBD1
j_call: TRBJ1-2

cdr3_nt: TGTGCCACTAGACAGGGTCCCAATCAGCCCCAGCATTTT
cdr3_aa: CATRQGPNQPQHF
clone_size: many
v_call: TRBV10-3
d_call: TRBD1
j_call: TRBJ1-5

cdr3_nt: TGTGCCAGCAGCCAAGATGCGTTGAGGGCCAGGGGAAGCGAAAAACTGTTTTTT
cdr3_aa: CASSQDALRARGSEKLFF
clone_size: many
v_call: TRBV4-2
d_call: NA
j_call: TRBJ1-4

cdr3_nt: TGCGCCAGCAGTGGCGGTAACACTGAAGCTTTCTTT
cdr3_aa: CASSGGNTEAFF
clone_size: many
v_call: TRBV10-2
d_call: NA
j_call: TRBJ1-1

cdr3_nt: TGTGCCAGCAGGGGGACAGGGGCTGGAAACACCATATATTTT
cdr3_aa: CASRGTGAGNTIYF
clone_size: many
v_call: TRBV28
d_call: TRBD1
j_call: TRBJ1-3

cdr3_nt: TGTGCCATCAGTGAAATAGGACAGGACACTGAAGCTTTCTTT
cdr3_aa: CAISEIGQDTEAFF
clone_size: many
v_call: TRBV10-3
d_call: TRBD1
j_call: TRBJ1-1

cdr3_nt: TGTGCCAGCAGCCAATCAATGGGGCTAGCGGCCTACAATGAGCAGTTCTTC
cdr3_aa: CASSQSMGLAAYNEQFF
clone_size: many
v_call: TRBV6-1
d_call: TRBD2
j_call: TRBJ2-1

cdr3_nt: TGTGCCAGCAGCCGAACAGGTTACGAGCAGTACTTC
cdr3_aa: CASSRTGYEQYF
clone_size: many
v_call: TRBV14
d_call: NA
j_call: TRBJ2-7

cdr3_nt: TGCAGTGCTAGAGATTTTACGACTAGCGTGGGAGATACGCAGTATTTT
cdr3_aa: CSARDFTTSVGDTQYF
clone_size: many
v_call: TRBV20-1
d_call: TRBD2
j_call: TRBJ2-3

cdr3_nt: TGCAGTGCTAGACCCTCGAGGGGCTCTGAAGCTTTCTTT
cdr3_aa: CSARPSRGSEAFF
clone_size: many
v_call: TRBV20-1
d_call: NA
j_call: TRBJ1-1

cdr3_nt: TGTGCCAGCAGTCCCAGCGTGGAAGACGCCGGGGAGCTGTTTTTT
cdr3_aa: CASSPSVEDAGELFF
clone_size: many
v_call: TRBV25-1
d_call: NA
j_call: TRBJ2-2

cdr3_nt: TGTGCCAGCAGATACAGGGATCTTGAAGCTTTCTTT
cdr3_aa: CASRYRDLEAFF
clone_size: many
v_call: TRBV3-1
d_call: NA
j_call: TRBJ1-1